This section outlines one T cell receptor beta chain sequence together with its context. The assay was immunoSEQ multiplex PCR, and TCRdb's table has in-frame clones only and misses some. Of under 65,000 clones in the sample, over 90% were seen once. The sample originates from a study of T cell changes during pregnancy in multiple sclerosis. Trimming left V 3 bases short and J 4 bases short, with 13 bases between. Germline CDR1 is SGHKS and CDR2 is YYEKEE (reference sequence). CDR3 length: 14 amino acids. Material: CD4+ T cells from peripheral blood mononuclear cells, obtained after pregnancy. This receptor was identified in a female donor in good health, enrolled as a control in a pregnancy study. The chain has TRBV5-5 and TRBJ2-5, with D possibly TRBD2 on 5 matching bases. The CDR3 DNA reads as TGTGCCAGCAGCTCCGACGTGGGGAGAGAGACCCAGTACTTC. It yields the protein CASSSDVGRETQYF.